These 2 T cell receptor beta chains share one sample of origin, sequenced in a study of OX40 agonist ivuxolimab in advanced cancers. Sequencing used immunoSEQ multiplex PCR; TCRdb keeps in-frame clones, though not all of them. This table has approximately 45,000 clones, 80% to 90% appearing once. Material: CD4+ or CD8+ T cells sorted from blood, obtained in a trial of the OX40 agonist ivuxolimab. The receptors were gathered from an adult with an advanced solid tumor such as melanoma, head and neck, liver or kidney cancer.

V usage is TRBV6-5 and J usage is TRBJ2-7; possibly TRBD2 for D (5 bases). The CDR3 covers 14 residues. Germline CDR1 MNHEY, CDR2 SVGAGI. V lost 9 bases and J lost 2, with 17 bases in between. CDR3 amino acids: CARETGTTPYEQYF. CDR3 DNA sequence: TGTGCCAGAGAGACGGGAACCACCCCCTACGAGCAGTACTTC.

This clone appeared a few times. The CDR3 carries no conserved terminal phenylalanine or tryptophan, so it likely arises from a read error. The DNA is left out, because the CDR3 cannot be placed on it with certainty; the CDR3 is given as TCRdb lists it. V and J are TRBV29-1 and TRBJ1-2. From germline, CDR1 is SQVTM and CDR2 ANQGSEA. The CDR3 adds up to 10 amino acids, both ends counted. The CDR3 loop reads CSVDSDVLVV.